This is a list of T cell receptor beta chains from one sample in a study of blood T cell repertoires in COVID-19. The method was immunoSEQ multiplex PCR; TCRdb's version includes in-frame clones alone and lacks a portion of them. This sample has roughly 340,000 clones, with roughly 86% found just once. The sample consisted of peripheral blood. These receptors were collected from a woman in her sixties or seventies with COVID-19, enrolled during active disease. The CDR3 runs from the conserved cysteine through the conserved F or W. A D gene is named only where the DNA matches it firmly. Not every row has a clone size; where given, it reads once, few, many or a size class.

NA,TRBV27,TRBJ2-2,NA,TGTGCCAGCAGTTTATCAGGGGCGAACACCGGGGAGCTGTTTTTT,CASSLSGANTGELFF
TRBD1,TRBV18,TRBJ1-1,NA,TGTGCCAGCTCACCATATCAGGACAGGGAGGGGGCTGAAGCTTTCTTT,CASSPYQDREGAEAFF
TRBD1,TRBV7-2,TRBJ2-7,NA,TGTGCCAGCAGCTTGATGACAGGGACCTACGAGCAGTACTTC,CASSLMTGTYEQYF
NA,TRBV10-1,TRBJ1-1,NA,TGCGCCAGCAGTGATACAGGCAGAGAAGCTTTCTTT,CASSDTGREAFF
NA,TRBV20-1,TRBJ2-7,NA,TGCAGTGCTGCCCAGACCTACGAGCAGTACTTC,CSAAQTYEQYF
NA,TRBV24-1,TRBJ1-2,NA,TGTGCCACCAGTGATGGAGCAGGGACTAACTATGGCTACACCTTC,CATSDGAGTNYGYTF
TRBD1,TRBV18,TRBJ1-2,few,TGTGCCAGCTCACCAACGGACAGGGCTGGCTACACCTTC,CASSPTDRAGYTF
NA,TRBV6-2/TRBV6-3,TRBJ1-2,NA,TGTGCCAGCAGCAACGGGACACCTTATGGCTACACCTTC,CASSNGTPYGYTF
NA,TRBV19,TRBJ1-5,NA,TGTGCCAGTAGTATAAGCCTCCGGGGTCAGCCCCAGCATTTT,CASSISLRGQPQHF
NA,TRBV7-7,TRBJ2-5,NA,TGTGCCAGCAGCTTTGGAGGGCGCGGAGAGACCCAGTACTTC,CASSFGGRGETQYF
TRBD2,TRBV19,TRBJ2-3,NA,TGTGCCAGTAGTCCTAGCGGGGGGACAGATACGCAGTATTTT,CASSPSGGTDTQYF
TRBD2,TRBV7-8,TRBJ2-5,NA,TGTGCCAGCAAGGCTAGCGGGGGTGTCCAAGAGACCCAGTACTTC,CASKASGGVQETQYF
NA,TRBV6-5,TRBJ1-2,NA,TGTGCCAGCCAAACAGTTGGTAGTGGCTACACCTTC,CASQTVGSGYTF
NA,TRBV20-1,TRBJ2-7,NA,TGCAGTGCCCCTCAGGGTTACGAGCAGTACTTC,CSAPQGYEQYF
NA,TRBV2,TRBJ1-2,once,TGTGCCAGCAGTCTATTGGACAAGGACCTCTTAGCTAACTATGGCTACACCTTC,CASSLLDKDLLANYGYTF
NA,TRBV12-3/TRBV12-4,TRBJ1-5,once,TGTGCCAGCAGTCGAGGGGGTCAGCCCCAGCATTTT,CASSRGGQPQHF
TRBD1,TRBV5-1,TRBJ1-5,NA,TGCGCCAGCAGCCCACGACCGCTTGACAGGGGTCAGCCCCAGCATTTT,CASSPRPLDRGQPQHF
NA,TRBV7-2,TRBJ2-3,NA,TGTGCCAGCAGCTTAGAGGTTATGGGGGCCGGTACGCAGTATTTT,CASSLEVMGAGTQYF